This T cell receptor beta chain was sequenced during a study of T-cell memory formation after mild COVID-19. Study overall: For the most part, TCR clusters were specific to one donor.

Constant-segment primers and 5'RACE yielded cDNA libraries for TCR alpha and TCR beta, each carrying sample barcodes and UMIs. A single record per CDR3 protein comes from TCRdb applying MiXCR to the 5' RACE reads. The sample contains about 190,000 distinct CDR3 sequences, around 30% of which appear only once. This clonotype was detected many times. With 0 bases clipped from V and 8 bases from J, the junction kept 10 bases outside the gene matches. This CDR3 spans 16 amino acids. CDR1 is SGHRS and CDR2 is YFSETQ in the germline V gene. The clonotype originates from an adult woman who had mild COVID-19 (a few samples of this study predate the infection). Cell type and time point are not known. Input material: PBMCs or a T cell subset sorted from them (not recorded which). V and J are TRBV5-1 and TRBJ2-1, with TRBD2 matching 8 bases. The CDR3 region is CASSLAGGPEGDEQFF. The CDR3 DNA follows: TGCGCCAGCAGCTTGGCGGGAGGGCCGGAAGGCGATGAGCAGTTCTTC.